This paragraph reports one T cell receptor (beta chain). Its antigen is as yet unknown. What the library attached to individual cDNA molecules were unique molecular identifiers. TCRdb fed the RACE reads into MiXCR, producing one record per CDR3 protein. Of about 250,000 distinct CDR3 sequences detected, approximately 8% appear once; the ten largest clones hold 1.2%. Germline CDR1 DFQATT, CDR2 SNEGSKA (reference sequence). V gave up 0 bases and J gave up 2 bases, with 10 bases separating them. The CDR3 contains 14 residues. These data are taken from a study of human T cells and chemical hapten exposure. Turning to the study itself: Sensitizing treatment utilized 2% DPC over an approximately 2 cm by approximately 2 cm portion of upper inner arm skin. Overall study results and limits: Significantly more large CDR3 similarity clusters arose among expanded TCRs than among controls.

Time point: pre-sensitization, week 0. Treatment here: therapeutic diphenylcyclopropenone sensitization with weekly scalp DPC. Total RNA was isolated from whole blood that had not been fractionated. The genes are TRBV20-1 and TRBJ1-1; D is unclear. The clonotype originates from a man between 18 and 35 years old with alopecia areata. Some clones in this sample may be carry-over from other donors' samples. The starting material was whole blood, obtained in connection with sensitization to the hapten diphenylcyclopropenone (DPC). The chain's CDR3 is CSARDTEKNTEAFF. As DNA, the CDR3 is TGCAGTGCTAGAGACACAGAGAAAAACACTGAAGCTTTCTTT.